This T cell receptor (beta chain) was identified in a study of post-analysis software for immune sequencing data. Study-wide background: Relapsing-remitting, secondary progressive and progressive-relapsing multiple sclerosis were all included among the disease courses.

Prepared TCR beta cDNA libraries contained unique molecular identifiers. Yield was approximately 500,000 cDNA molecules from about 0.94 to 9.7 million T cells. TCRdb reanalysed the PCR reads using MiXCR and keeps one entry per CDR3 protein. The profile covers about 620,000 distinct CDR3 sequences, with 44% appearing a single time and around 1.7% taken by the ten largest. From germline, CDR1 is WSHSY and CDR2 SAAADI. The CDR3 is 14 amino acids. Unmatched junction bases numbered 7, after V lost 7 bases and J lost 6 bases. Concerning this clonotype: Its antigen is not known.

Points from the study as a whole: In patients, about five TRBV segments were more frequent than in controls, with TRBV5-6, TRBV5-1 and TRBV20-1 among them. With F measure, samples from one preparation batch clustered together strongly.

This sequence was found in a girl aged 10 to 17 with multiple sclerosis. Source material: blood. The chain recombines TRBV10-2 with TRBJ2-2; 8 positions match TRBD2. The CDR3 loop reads CASIEAGVAGELFF. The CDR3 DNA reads TGCGCCAGCATCGAAGCGGGAGTGGCCGGGGAGCTGTTTTTT.